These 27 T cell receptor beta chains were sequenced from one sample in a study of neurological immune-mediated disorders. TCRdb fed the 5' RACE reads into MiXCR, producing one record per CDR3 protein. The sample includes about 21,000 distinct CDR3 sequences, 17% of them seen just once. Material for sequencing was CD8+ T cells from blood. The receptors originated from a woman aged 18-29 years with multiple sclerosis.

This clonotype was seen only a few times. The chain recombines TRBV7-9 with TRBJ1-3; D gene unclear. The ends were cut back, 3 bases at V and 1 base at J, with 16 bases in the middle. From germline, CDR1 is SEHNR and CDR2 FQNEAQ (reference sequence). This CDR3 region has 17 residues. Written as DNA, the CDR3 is TGTGCCAGCAGCTTGGGAGGGATTGGAGTTTCTGGAAACACCATATATTTT. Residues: CASSLGGIGVSGNTIYF.

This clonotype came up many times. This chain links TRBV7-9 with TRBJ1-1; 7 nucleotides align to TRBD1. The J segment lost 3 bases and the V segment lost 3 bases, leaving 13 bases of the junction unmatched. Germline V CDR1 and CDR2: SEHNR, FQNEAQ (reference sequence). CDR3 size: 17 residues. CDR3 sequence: CASSFGTVQRVDTEAFF. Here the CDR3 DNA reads TGTGCCAGCAGCTTTGGGACAGTCCAGCGAGTGGACACTGAAGCTTTCTTT.

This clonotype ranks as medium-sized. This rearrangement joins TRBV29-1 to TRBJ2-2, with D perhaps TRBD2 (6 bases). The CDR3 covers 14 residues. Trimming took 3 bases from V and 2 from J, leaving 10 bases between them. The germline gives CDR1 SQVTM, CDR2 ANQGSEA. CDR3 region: CSVDRGSNTGELFF. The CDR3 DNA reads TGCAGCGTTGATCGGGGGAGCAACACCGGGGAGCTGTTTTTT.

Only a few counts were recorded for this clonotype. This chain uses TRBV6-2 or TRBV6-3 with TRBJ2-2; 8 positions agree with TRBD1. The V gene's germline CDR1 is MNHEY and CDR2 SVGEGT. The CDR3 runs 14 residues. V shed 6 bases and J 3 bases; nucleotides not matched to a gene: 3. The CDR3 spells CASSPGQDTGELFF. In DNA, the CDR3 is TGTGCCAGCAGCCCGGGACAGGACACCGGGGAGCTGTTTTTT.

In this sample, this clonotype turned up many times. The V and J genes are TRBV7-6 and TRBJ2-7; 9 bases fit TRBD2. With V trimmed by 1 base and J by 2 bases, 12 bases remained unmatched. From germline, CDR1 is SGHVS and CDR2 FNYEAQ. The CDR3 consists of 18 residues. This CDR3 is CASSLGGDRLAEPYEQYF. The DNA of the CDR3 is TGTGCCAGCAGCTTAGGGGGGGATAGACTAGCGGAACCCTACGAGCAGTACTTC.

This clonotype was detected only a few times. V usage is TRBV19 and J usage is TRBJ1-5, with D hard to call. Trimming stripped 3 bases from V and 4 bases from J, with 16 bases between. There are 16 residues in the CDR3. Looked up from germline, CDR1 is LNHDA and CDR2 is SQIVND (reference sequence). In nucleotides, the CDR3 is TGTGCCAGTAGTATCCTCAGCCAGAGGTCGAATCAGCCCCAGCATTTT. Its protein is CASSILSQRSNQPQHF.

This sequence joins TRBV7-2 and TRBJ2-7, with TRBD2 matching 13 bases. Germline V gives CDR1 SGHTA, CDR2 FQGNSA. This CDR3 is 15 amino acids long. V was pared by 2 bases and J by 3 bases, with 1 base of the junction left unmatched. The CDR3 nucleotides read TGTGCCAGCAGCTTAAGGACTAGCGGGGGCTACGAGCAGTACTTC. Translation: CASSLRTSGGYEQYF.

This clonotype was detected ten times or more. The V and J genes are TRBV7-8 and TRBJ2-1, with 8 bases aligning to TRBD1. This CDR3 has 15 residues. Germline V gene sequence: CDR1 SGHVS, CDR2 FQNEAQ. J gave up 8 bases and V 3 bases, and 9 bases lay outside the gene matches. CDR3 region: CASSFVGTGQHEQFF. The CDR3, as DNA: TGTGCCAGCAGCTTTGTAGGGACAGGCCAACATGAGCAGTTCTTC.

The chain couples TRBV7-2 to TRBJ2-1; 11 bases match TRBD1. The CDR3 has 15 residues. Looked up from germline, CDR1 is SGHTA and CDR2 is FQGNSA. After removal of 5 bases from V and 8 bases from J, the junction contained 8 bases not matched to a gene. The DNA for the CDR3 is TGTGCCAGCAGCCTCCGGACAGGGGGCAGGGATGAGCAGTTCTTC. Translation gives CASSLRTGGRDEQFF. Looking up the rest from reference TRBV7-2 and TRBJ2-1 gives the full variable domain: GAGVSQSPSNKVTEKGKDVELRCDPISGHTALYWYRQSLGQGLEFLIYFQGNSAPDKSGLPSDRFSAERTGGSVSTLTIQRTQQEDSAVYLCASSLRTGGRDEQFFGPGTRLTVL.

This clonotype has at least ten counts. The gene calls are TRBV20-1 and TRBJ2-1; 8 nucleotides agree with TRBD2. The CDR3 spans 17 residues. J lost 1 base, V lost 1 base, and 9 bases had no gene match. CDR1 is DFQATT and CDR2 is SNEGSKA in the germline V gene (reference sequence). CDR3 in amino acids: CSARGPGLAMSYNEQFF. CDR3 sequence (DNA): TGCAGTGCTAGAGGCCCCGGACTAGCAATGTCCTACAATGAGCAGTTCTTC.

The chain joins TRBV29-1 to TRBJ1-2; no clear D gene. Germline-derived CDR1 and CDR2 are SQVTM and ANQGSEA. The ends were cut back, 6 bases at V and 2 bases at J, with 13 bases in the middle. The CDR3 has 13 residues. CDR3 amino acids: CSVEPQFNYGYTF. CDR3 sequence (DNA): TGCAGCGTCGAGCCGCAGTTCAACTATGGCTACACCTTC.

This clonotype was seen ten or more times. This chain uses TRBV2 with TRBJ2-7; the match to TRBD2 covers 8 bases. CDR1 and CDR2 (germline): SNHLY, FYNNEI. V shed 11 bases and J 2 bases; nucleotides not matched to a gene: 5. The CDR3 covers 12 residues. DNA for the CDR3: TGTGCCCTCCGGGGGGGAACCTACGAGCAGTACTTC. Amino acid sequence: CALRGGTYEQYF.

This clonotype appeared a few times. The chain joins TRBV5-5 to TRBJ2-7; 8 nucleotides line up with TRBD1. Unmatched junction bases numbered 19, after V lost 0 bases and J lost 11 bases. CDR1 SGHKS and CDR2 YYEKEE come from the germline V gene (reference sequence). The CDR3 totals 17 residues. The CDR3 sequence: CASSLGRPGTGFSAEYV. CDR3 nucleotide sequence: TGTGCCAGCAGCTTGGGCCGACCCGGGACAGGTTTTTCTGCAGAGTACGTC.

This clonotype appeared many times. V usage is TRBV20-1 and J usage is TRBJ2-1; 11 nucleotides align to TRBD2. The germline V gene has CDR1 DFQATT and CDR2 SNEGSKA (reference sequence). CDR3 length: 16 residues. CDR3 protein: CRGGLAGGQGDNEQFF. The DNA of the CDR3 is TGCAGGGGAGGGCTAGCGGGGGGTCAAGGTGACAATGAGCAGTTCTTC.

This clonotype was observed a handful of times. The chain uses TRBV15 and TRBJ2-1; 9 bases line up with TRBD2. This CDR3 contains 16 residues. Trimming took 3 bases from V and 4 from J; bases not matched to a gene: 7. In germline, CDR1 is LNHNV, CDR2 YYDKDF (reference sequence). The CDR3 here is CATSSLSGGGYNEQFF. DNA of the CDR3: TGTGCCACCAGCAGCCTTAGCGGGGGCGGATACAATGAGCAGTTCTTC.

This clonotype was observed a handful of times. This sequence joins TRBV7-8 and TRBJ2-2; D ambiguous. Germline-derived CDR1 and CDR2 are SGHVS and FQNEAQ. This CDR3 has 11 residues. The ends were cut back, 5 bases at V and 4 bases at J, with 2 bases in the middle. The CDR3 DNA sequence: TGTGCCAGCAGCCTCACCGGGGAGCTGTTTTTT. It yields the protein CASSLTGELFF. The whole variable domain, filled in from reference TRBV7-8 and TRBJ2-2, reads GAGVSQSPRYKVAKRGQDVALRCDPISGHVSLFWYQQALGQGPEFLTYFQNEAQLDKSGLPSDRFFAERPEGSVSTLKIQRTQQEDSAVYLCASSLTGELFFGEGSRLTVL.

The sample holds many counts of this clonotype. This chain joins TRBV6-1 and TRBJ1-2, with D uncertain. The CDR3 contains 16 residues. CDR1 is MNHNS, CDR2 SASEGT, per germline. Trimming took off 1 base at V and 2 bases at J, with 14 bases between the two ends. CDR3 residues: CASSEEPHARNYGYTF. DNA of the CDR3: TGTGCCAGCAGTGAAGAGCCACACGCCAGAAACTATGGCTACACCTTC.

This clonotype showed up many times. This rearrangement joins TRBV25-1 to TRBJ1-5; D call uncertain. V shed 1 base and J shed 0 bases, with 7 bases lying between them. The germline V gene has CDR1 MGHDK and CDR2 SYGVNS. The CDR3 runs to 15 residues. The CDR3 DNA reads TGTGCCAGCAGTGAATTGGGCCCTAGCAATCAGCCCCAGCATTTT. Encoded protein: CASSELGPSNQPQHF.

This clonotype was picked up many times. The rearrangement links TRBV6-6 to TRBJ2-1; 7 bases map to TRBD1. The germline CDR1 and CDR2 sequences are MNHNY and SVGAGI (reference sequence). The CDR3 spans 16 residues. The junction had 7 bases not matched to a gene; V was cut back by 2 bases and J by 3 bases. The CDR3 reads CASSYVDRADYNEQFF. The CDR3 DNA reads TGTGCCAGCAGTTACGTCGACAGGGCTGACTACAATGAGCAGTTCTTC.

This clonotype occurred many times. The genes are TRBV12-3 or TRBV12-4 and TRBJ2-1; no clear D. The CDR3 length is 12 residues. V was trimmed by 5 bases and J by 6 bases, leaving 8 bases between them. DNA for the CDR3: TGTGCCAGCAGTCCCGTGGGCAATGAGCAGTTCTTC. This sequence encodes CASSPVGNEQFF.

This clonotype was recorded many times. The CDR3 bases are TGTGCCAGCAGTTACTCTTTAGGCGAGCAGTACTTC. This encodes CASSYSLGEQYF. The chain joins TRBV6-5 to TRBJ2-7, with no clear D. V gave up 0 bases and J gave up 6 bases, with 6 bases separating them. Germline CDR1 and CDR2: MNHEY and SVGAGI. This CDR3 is 12 amino acids long.

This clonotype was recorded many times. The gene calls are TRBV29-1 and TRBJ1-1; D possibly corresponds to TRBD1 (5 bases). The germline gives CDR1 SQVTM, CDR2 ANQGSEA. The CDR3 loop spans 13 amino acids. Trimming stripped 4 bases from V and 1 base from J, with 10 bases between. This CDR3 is CSVGLRGNTEAFF. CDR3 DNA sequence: TGCAGCGTTGGCCTGAGGGGGAACACTGAAGCTTTCTTT.

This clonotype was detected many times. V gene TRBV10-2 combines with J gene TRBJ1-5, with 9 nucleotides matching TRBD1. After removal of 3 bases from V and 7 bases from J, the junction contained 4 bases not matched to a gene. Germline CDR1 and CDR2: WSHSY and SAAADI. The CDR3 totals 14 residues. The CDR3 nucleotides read TGCGCCAGCAGTGACCGGGACAGGGACCAGCCCCAGCATTTT. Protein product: CASSDRDRDQPQHF.

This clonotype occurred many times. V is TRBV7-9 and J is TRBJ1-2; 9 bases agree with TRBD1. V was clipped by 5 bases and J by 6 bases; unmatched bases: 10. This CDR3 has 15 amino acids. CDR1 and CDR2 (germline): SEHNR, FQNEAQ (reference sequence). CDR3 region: CASSPRDRVYDGYTF. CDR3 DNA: TGTGCCAGCAGCCCTCGGGACAGGGTTTACGATGGCTACACCTTC. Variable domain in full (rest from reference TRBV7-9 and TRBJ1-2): DTGVSQNPRHKITKRGQNVTFRCDPISEHNRLYWYRQTLGQGPEFLTYFQNEAQLEKSRLLSDRFSAERPKGSFSTLEIQRTEQGDSAMYLCASSPRDRVYDGYTFGSGTRLTVV.

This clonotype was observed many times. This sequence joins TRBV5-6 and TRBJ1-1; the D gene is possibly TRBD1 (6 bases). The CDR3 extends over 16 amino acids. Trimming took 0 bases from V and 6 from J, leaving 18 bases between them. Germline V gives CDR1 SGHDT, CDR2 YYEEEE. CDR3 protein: CASSLEGHRVNSEAFF. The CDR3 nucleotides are TGTGCCAGCAGCTTGGAGGGGCACAGGGTTAACTCTGAAGCTTTCTTT. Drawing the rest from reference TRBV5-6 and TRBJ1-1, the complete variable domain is DAGVTQSPTHLIKTRGQQVTLRCSPKSGHDTVSWYQQALGQGPQFIFQYYEEEERQRGNFPDRFSGHQFPNYSSELNVNALLLGDSALYLCASSLEGHRVNSEAFFGQGTRLTVV.

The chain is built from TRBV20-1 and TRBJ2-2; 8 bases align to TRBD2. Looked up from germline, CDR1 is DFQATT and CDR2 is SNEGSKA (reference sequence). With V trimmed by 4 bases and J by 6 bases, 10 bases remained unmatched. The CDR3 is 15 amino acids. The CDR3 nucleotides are TGCAGTGCTACTAGGGGGACTAGGGGGGCCGGGGAGCTGTTTTTT. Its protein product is CSATRGTRGAGELFF.

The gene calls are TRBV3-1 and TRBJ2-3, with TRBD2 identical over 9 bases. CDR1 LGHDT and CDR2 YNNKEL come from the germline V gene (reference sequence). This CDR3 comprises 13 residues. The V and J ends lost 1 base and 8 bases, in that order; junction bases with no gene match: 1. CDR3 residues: CASSQGLAVTQYF. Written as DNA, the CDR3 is TGTGCCAGCAGCCAAGGACTAGCGGTTACGCAGTATTTT.